This TCR beta chain was profiled in a study of blood T cells in healthy people across ages. The study, taken as a whole, reports: Higher diversity and more naive CD4+ cells were features of long-lived donors, compared to aged donors. With age, beta diversity per million T cells declined roughly linearly, significantly by 30 to 40. No one knew whether donors had CMV, which possibly confounded expanded clonotype changes.

The sample holds a few counts of this clonotype. What it binds is unknown. Germline V gene data show CDR1 as SNHLY and CDR2 as FYNNEI. The CDR3 runs to 14 residues. Trimming at V came to 9 bases and at J to 5 bases, leaving 8 bases not matched to a gene. The authors ran a second PCR of about 7 to 11 cycles using a sample-barcoded 5' primer and a J-beta primer mix. TCRdb analysed the 5' RACE reads with MiXCR anew, one entry per CDR3 protein. The sample lists 600,000 to 850,000 distinct CDR3 sequences, just under 25% occurring once. These data are also associated with another study on T cells of mothers and their children.

The sequence came from a boy aged 5-17 years in good health. The chain is built from TRBV2 and TRBJ2-7, with 12 bases that match TRBD2. The sample was blood. CDR3 region: CARKKRLAGDEQYF. CDR3 DNA sequence: TGTGCCAGAAAGAAGCGACTAGCGGGAGACGAGCAGTACTTC. Drawing the rest from reference TRBV2 and TRBJ2-7, the complete variable domain is EPEVTQTPSHQVTQMGQEVILRCVPISNHLYFYWYRQILGQKVEFLVSFYNNEISEKSEIFDDQFSVERPDGSNFTLKIRSTKLEDSAMYFCARKKRLAGDEQYFGPGTRLTVT.